This T cell receptor beta chain was retrieved from a study of blood T cell repertoires in COVID-19. Study in general: The United States, Italy and Spain supplied acute and convalescent COVID-19 samples. Sample material is recorded as cDNA or gDNA derived from T cells, B-cell-depleted T cells, or PBMCs.

Some clones are missing from TCRdb's copy, which holds only in-frame ones; the method was immunoSEQ multiplex PCR. The repertoire consists of over 200,000 clones, with around 79% occurring once and the leading ten covering 2.5% to 4%. The CDR3 is 16 amino acids. The germline V gene encodes CDR1 SGHRS and CDR2 YFSETQ. Losses at the gene ends were 4 bases for V and 0 bases for J; bases not matched to a gene: 9. The clonotype comes from a woman of 80 years or more with acute or convalescent COVID-19. The V gene is TRBV5-1, the J gene TRBJ1-2; 7 bases are shared with TRBD1. The sample taken for sequencing was peripheral blood. CDR3 sequence (DNA): TGCGCCAGCAGCCCCTTACCCGGACAGGCTAACTATGGCTACACCTTC. As protein: CASSPLPGQANYGYTF.